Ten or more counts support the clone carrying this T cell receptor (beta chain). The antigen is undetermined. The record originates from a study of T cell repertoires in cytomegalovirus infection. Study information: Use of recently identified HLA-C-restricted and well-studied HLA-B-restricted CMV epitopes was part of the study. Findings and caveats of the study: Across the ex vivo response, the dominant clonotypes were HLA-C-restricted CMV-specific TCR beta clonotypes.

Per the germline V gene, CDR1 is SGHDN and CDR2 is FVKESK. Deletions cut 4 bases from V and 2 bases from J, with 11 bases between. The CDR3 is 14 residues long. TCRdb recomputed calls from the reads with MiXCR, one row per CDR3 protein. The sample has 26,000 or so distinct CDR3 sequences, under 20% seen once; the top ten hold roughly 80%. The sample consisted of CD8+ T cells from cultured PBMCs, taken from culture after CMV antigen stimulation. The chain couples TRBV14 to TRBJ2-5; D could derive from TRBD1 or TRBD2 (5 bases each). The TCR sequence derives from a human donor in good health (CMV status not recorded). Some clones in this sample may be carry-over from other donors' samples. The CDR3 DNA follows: TGTGCCAGCAGCCCTTGGGACGGACAAGAGACCCAGTACTTC. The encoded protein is CASSPWDGQETQYF. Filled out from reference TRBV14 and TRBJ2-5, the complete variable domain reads EAGVTQFPSHSVIEKGQTVTLRCDPISGHDNLYWYRRVMGKEIKFLLHFVKESKQDESGMPNNRFLAERTGGTYSTLKVQPAELEDSGVYFCASSPWDGQETQYFGPGTRLLVL.